Sequencing of this T cell receptor (beta chain) was carried out in a study of long-term antiretroviral therapy in people with HIV. Study-level background: Samples from the earliest time points predate the 2015 immediate-ART recommendation by about a decade. Notes on the study in general: In HIV, the repertoires covered a tighter span of CDR3 lengths than in controls.

With respect to this clone: The antigen is undetermined.

immunoSEQ v3.0 was run at survey level. The target of sequencing was about 35,000-50,000 T-cell genomes per sample. Method: immunoSEQ multiplex PCR; TCRdb's copy keeps in-frame clones and lacks some. Found here are fewer than 40,000 clones, roughly nine tenths of them singletons; the top ten hold 4%. Each donor provided at least one pre-ART PBMC sample and at least two post-ART PBMC samples. This specimen was unsorted PBMCs, taken 1.2 years after starting antiretroviral therapy. This TCR came from a woman in her forties or fifties with HIV.

DNA of the CDR3: TGTGCCATCAGGGGACAAAATCGGGCCGGGGAGCTGTTTTTT. The encoded protein is CAIRGQNRAGELFF. The V gene is TRBV10-3, the J gene TRBJ2-2, with TRBD1 as a possible D gene (6 bases). CDR1 and CDR2 (germline): ENHRY, SYGVKD. The CDR3 runs to 14 residues. Trimming shortened V by 6 bases and J by 6 bases, and 14 bases separated the two germline ends.